This T cell receptor beta chain was documented in a study of blood T cell repertoires in COVID-19. TCRdb keeps only in-frame clones here, not all; method: immunoSEQ multiplex PCR. The profile shows around 160,000 clones, about 84% of them singletons. The source material was peripheral blood. The origin of this receptor is a man aged 55 to 70 with active or convalescent COVID-19.

This CDR3 is CASSGTSGFAEQFF. CDR3 coding DNA: TGTGCCAGCAGCGGGACTAGCGGGTTTGCTGAGCAGTTCTTC. The chain carries TRBV9 and TRBJ2-1; the match to TRBD2 covers 11 bases. Unmatched junction bases numbered 5, after V lost 3 bases and J lost 9 bases. Per the germline V gene, CDR1 is SGDLS and CDR2 is YYNGEE. This CDR3 spans 14 amino acids.